This T cell receptor (beta chain) comes out of a study of cytomegalovirus exposure and HLA in healthy donors. Study-wide results and caveats: Researchers reported that a few CMV-associated chains were confirmed in vitro as CMV antigen-specific. Some TCR beta chains (roughly 160 of them) were listed as cytomegalovirus-associated. According to a subsequent analysis, TCR clusters from the first cohort were inclined to appear together in the 110 or so validation repertoires.

With respect to this clone: Its antigen remains unidentified.

TCRdb keeps only in-frame clones here, not all; method: immunoSEQ multiplex PCR. The sample contains around 250,000 clones, around 87% of which appear only once. The approximately 130-subject validation cohort, separate from the approximately 670-subject first cohort, included the donors. The CDR3 consists of 15 residues. With 6 bases clipped from V and 5 bases from J, the junction kept 6 bases outside the gene matches. CDR1 and CDR2 from the germline V gene are LNHDA and SQIVND (reference sequence). Input material: PBMCs. V and J are TRBV19 and TRBJ1-6; 8 positions agree with TRBD1. This receptor was obtained from a woman aged 18-30 years in good health and CMV-seronegative. This CDR3 is CASRPGQANNSPLHF. The CDR3, as DNA: TGTGCCAGTAGGCCGGGACAGGCTAATAATTCACCCCTCCACTTT.